Here is one TCR beta chain with its context. Antigen unknown. The protocol was immunoSEQ multiplex PCR, while the TCRdb copy is restricted to in-frame clones and leaves out a portion. The sample holds some 86,000 clones, around four fifths seen once. These data are taken from a study of T cell responses to AZD1222 COVID-19 vaccine. General study results and limits: Recipients of AZD1222 seropositive at baseline numbered only 5 to 7. Clonal diversity may have been underestimated, and the donors were mostly white British, with more females than males.

The sequences come from peripheral blood, collected on day 0 of AZD1222 vaccination. The TCR comes from an adult in good health.

The CDR3: CASSLRGIKNIQYF. DNA of the CDR3: TGTGCCAGCAGCTTACGGGGGATCAAAAACATTCAGTACTTC. This sequence joins TRBV5-4 and TRBJ2-4; maybe TRBD2 (6 bases). CDR1 and CDR2 (germline): SGHNT, YYREEE (reference sequence). The germline V and J ends were trimmed by 2 bases and 3 bases, with 9 bases remaining between them. This CDR3 spans 14 amino acids.